The 29 T cell receptor beta chains listed next were all sequenced from one sample in a study of T cells in Graves' hyperthyroidism and ophthalmopathy. Regions amplified from RNA transcripts were the TCR beta CDR3 regions. HTBI primers were employed in a first-round RT-PCR of the TCR CDR3. TCRdb reanalysed the multiplex PCR reads using MiXCR and keeps one entry per CDR3 protein. The table records 600,000 to 800,000 distinct CDR3 sequences, just over 35% of them present only once. Sequenced sample: blood. All receptors come from a woman aged 40-49 years with Graves' hyperthyroidism.

For this clonotype: The CDR3 carries no conserved terminal phenylalanine or tryptophan, so it likely arises from a read error. The J gene is TRBJ1-1, the V gene TRBV12-3 or TRBV12-4, with D possibly matching TRBD1 (6 bases). This CDR3 is built from 14 residues. Here the CDR3 reads CAGSPGAGYTEAFL. CDR3 nucleotides: TGTGCCGGCAGTCCAGGGGCAGGGTACACTGAAGCTTTCCTT.

This clonotype has ten or more counts. The rearrangement joins TRBV7-8 to TRBJ1-2; the D is unclear. This CDR3 is built from 12 residues. V shed 2 bases and J shed 8 bases, with 9 bases lying between them. Germline loops: CDR1 SGHVS, CDR2 FQNEAQ. CDR3 amino acids: CASSLSPGGYTF. CDR3 coding DNA: TGTGCCAGCAGCTTATCTCCTGGCGGCTACACCTTC.

This clonotype came up a few times. The chain is built from TRBV15 and TRBJ2-3; D uncertain. With 0 bases removed from V and 2 bases from J, the gap between germline ends came to 12 bases. The CDR3 has 16 amino acids. Germline V lookup: CDR1 LNHNV, CDR2 YYDKDF (reference sequence). The CDR3 DNA is TGTGCCACCAGCAGAGATCTAACAGTACCCACAGATACGCAGTATTTT. Translating it yields CATSRDLTVPTDTQYF.

This clonotype was observed at least ten times. This rearrangement joins TRBV2 to TRBJ1-4; the D is unclear. CDR1 is SNHLY, CDR2 FYNNEI, per germline. The CDR3 runs 15 residues. The V end was cut by 7 bases, the J end by 0 bases, with 12 bases between. CDR3 sequence reads: CASINGRATNEKLFF. The CDR3 nucleotides are TGTGCCAGCATTAACGGTCGTGCAACTAATGAAAAACTGTTTTTT.

The chain combines TRBV2 with TRBJ1-2; 9 bases are shared with TRBD1. Per the germline V gene, CDR1 is SNHLY and CDR2 is FYNNEI. The V and J ends lost 10 bases and 7 bases, in that order; junction bases with no gene match: 10. The CDR3 is made up of 13 amino acids. The CDR3 nucleotides are TGTGCCACACAGGGGGCGCCCCGGGGTGGCTACACCTTC. Amino acid sequence: CATQGAPRGGYTF.

In the case of this clonotype: Relative to the germline gene, one junction end is altered; a read error may explain this. V and J are TRBV29-1 and TRBJ1-1; tentative D call: TRBD1 (5 bases). CDR1 is SQVTM and CDR2 is ANQGSEA in the germline V gene. The CDR3 is 13 amino acids. CDR3 nucleotide sequence: TGTGCCTGGAAGCAGGGCCGAAACACTGAAGCTTTCTTT. Translating gives CAWKQGRNTEAFF.

This clonotype has at least ten counts. This chain uses TRBV7-2 with TRBJ1-4; unclear D gene. The V gene lost 6 bases and the J gene lost 7 bases, with 12 bases spanning the gap. The germline V gene has CDR1 SGHTA and CDR2 FQGNSA. The length of the CDR3 is 13 residues. CDR3 DNA: TGTGCCAGCAGTTCCTTAGAGGTTGAAAAACTGTTTTTT. The encoded protein is CASSSLEVEKLFF. The entire variable domain, with the rest obtained from reference TRBV7-2 and TRBJ1-4, is as follows: GAGVSQSPSNKVTEKGKDVELRCDPISGHTALYWYRQSLGQGLEFLIYFQGNSAPDKSGLPSDRFSAERTGGSVSTLTIQRTQQEDSAVYLCASSSLEVEKLFFGSGTQLSVL.

J is TRBJ2-5 and V is TRBV29-1; TRBD1 aligns across 9 bases. Trimming removed 6 bases from V and 4 bases from J; junction bases left unmatched: 6. The CDR3 is 13 residues long. Germline assignment: CDR1 SQVTM and CDR2 ANQGSEA. For the CDR3, the DNA is TGCAGCGTGAGGACAGGGGACGCAGAGACCCAGTACTTC. Residues: CSVRTGDAETQYF.

This clonotype was seen ten or more times. The chain couples TRBV10-3 to TRBJ2-5; no clear D gene. V lost 4 bases and J lost 5, with 14 bases in between. This CDR3 is built from 14 residues. In germline, CDR1 is ENHRY, CDR2 SYGVKD. The CDR3 coding sequence is TGTGCCATCAGTGTATTTTTAGGAATGGAGACCCAGTACTTC. This codes for CAISVFLGMETQYF.

This clonotype was recorded a few times. The CDR3 region has the DNA TGTGCCAGTAAGACGACCGGGACAGCTGTATATGGCTACACCTTC. Residues: CASKTTGTAVYGYTF. The chain carries TRBV19 and TRBJ1-2; 7 bases match TRBD1. Looked up from germline, CDR1 is LNHDA and CDR2 is SQIVND (reference sequence). Germline trimming cut 7 bases from V and 5 bases from J; bases unmatched to any gene: 13. CDR3 length: 15 amino acids.

This clonotype was recorded at least ten times. V gene TRBV12-3 or TRBV12-4 combines with J gene TRBJ1-1, with D maybe TRBD1 (5 bases). The CDR3 contains 18 residues. Trimming took off 3 bases at V and 6 bases at J, with 26 bases between the two ends. CDR3 nucleotides: TGTGCCAGCAGTTTCGAGTTTCAAGGGGTAGGGAATTTCGCTGAAGCTTTCTTT. The encoded protein is CASSFEFQGVGNFAEAFF.

This chain uses TRBV12-3 or TRBV12-4 with TRBJ1-2, with 7 bases matching TRBD1. The CDR3 has 15 amino acids. Trimming cost V 6 bases and J 2 bases; bases outside gene matches: 9. CDR3 nucleotide sequence: TGTGCCAGCAGCCTTTCGGACAGGAGAAACTATGGCTACACCTTC. Encoded protein: CASSLSDRRNYGYTF.

This chain links TRBV2 with TRBJ2-7; D possibly corresponds to TRBD1 (6 bases). CDR3 size: 16 residues. Looked up from germline, CDR1 is SNHLY and CDR2 is FYNNEI. Trimming shortened V by 5 bases and J by 6 bases, and 23 bases separated the two germline ends. The chain's CDR3 is CASSYSTRGPASEQYF. The CDR3 nucleotides are TGTGCCAGCAGTTACTCGACCAGGGGCCCTGCCTCCGAGCAGTACTTC. The full variable domain, rest sourced from reference TRBV2 and TRBJ2-7, is EPEVTQTPSHQVTQMGQEVILRCVPISNHLYFYWYRQILGQKVEFLVSFYNNEISEKSEIFDDQFSVERPDGSNFTLKIRSTKLEDSAMYFCASSYSTRGPASEQYFGPGTRLTVT.

This clonotype came up many times. The V gene is TRBV7-2, the J gene TRBJ1-5, with D perhaps TRBD1 (5 bases). There are 14 residues in the CDR3. The V gene lost 6 bases and the J gene lost 10 bases, with 19 bases spanning the gap. Germline V gives CDR1 SGHTA, CDR2 FQGNSA. CDR3 loop: CASSTTRDAYPQHF. The CDR3 DNA follows: TGTGCCAGCAGTACGACGCGGGACGCCTATCCCCAGCATTTT. Looking up the rest from reference TRBV7-2 and TRBJ1-5 gives the full variable domain: GAGVSQSPSNKVTEKGKDVELRCDPISGHTALYWYRQSLGQGLEFLIYFQGNSAPDKSGLPSDRFSAERTGGSVSTLTIQRTQQEDSAVYLCASSTTRDAYPQHFGDGTRLSIL.

On this clonotype: Lacking the conserved final phenylalanine or tryptophan, this CDR3 likely reflects a read error. The DNA is left out, because the CDR3 cannot be placed on it with certainty; the CDR3 is given as TCRdb lists it. V and J are TRBV4-3 and TRBJ2-5; the DNA was not compared with TRBD1, the D call given in the table. The CDR3 sequence runs 8 residues, both termini included. Germline V CDR1 and CDR2: LGHNA, YSLEER. CDR3: CASSQTGQ.

The chain carries TRBV15 and TRBJ2-7, with 8 bases fitting TRBD2. Near its end, the DNA agrees better with TRBJ2-1, so the J call may be wrong. The CDR3 covers 17 residues. CDR1 and CDR2 from the germline V gene are LNHNV and YYDKDF (reference sequence). DNA for the CDR3: TGTGCCACCAGCAGAGATCGGGAGGGGGTTGCCTACAATGAGCAGTTCTTC. Its translation: CATSRDREGVAYNEQFF.

Details on this clonotype: A much bigger clone sits one base away, suggesting this may be a read error. In nucleotides, the CDR3 is TGTGCCAGCAGACGTTCGGGACAGAGTCAGCCCCAGCATTTT. It codes for CASRRSGQSQPQHF. This rearrangement joins TRBV12-3 or TRBV12-4 to TRBJ1-5; 7 positions match TRBD1. V dropped 6 bases and J dropped 6; count of bases not matched to a gene: 8. This CDR3 spans 14 amino acids.

This clonotype was detected ten times or more. This chain joins TRBV6-5 and TRBJ1-2; unclear D gene. The CDR3 extends over 13 amino acids. Trimming removed 4 bases from V and 2 bases from J, with 8 bases in between. Germline assignment: CDR1 MNHEY and CDR2 SVGAGI. The CDR3 is CASSSTDNYGYTF. The CDR3 DNA reads TGTGCCAGCAGTTCGACGGACAACTATGGCTACACCTTC.

This clonotype was seen repeatedly, ten times or more. The chain joins TRBV19 to TRBJ1-5; perhaps TRBD1 as D (5 bases). Germline V lookup: CDR1 LNHDA, CDR2 SQIVND (reference sequence). The CDR3 sequence is 16 residues long. V was clipped by 5 bases and J by 4 bases, with 18 bases between them. The CDR3 reads CASSPQRTSGNQPQHF. In nucleotides, the CDR3 is TGTGCCAGTAGTCCTCAACGGACATCTGGGAATCAGCCCCAGCATTTT.

The chain recombines TRBV12-3 or TRBV12-4 with TRBJ2-6; 7 bases agree with TRBD1. The V and J ends lost 4 bases and 1 base, in that order; junction bases with no gene match: 4. This CDR3 comprises 16 residues. The CDR3 loop reads CASSWTGTSGANVLTF. The CDR3 DNA sequence: TGTGCCAGCAGTTGGACAGGCACGTCTGGGGCCAACGTCCTGACTTTC.

Ten or more counts support this clonotype. V gene TRBV7-9 combines with J gene TRBJ2-7; the D gene is possibly TRBD2 (5 bases). Germline assignment: CDR1 SEHNR and CDR2 FQNEAQ (reference sequence). Between the trimmed V and J ends, which lost 0 bases and 9 bases, there was a span of 9 bases. This CDR3 spans 12 amino acids. The CDR3 DNA is TGTGCCAGCAGCTTAGCGGACGGAGGGCAGTACTTC. Amino acid sequence: CASSLADGGQYF.

The V gene is TRBV6-5, the J gene TRBJ1-6; D unresolved. The V gene lost 6 bases and the J gene lost 3 bases, with 9 bases spanning the gap. Germline V gene lookup returns CDR1 MNHEY and CDR2 SVGAGI. This CDR3 is 14 amino acids long. The CDR3 loop is CASRWANYNSPLHF. In nucleotides, the CDR3 is TGTGCCAGCAGATGGGCTAACTATAATTCACCCCTCCACTTT.

This chain joins TRBV25-1 and TRBJ1-3; D remains unclear. Germline CDR1 reads MGHDK; CDR2 reads SYGVNS. The V gene lost 8 bases and the J gene lost 4 bases, with 12 bases spanning the gap. The CDR3 is 13 residues long. This chain's CDR3 is CASQRASGNTIYF. The DNA of the CDR3 is TGTGCCAGCCAACGGGCGAGCGGAAACACCATATATTTT.

The chain joins TRBV10-3 to TRBJ2-2; D remains unclear. V was pared by 3 bases and J by 7 bases, with 6 bases between. Germline CDR1 and CDR2: ENHRY and SYGVKD. CDR3 size: 12 residues. The DNA for the CDR3 is TGTGCCATCAGTGACGGTGGCGGGGAGCTGTTTTTT. Amino acid sequence: CAISDGGGELFF.

This clonotype was seen only a few times. The J gene is TRBJ1-4, the V gene TRBV10-3; D is possibly TRBD1 (6 bases). This CDR3 is built from 15 residues. V lost 10 bases and J 2 bases, leaving 17 bases between the germline ends. Germline V gives CDR1 ENHRY, CDR2 SYGVKD. The CDR3 region is CASSLTGRTNEKLFF. The CDR3 nucleotides read TGTGCCAGCAGCCTAACAGGGCGGACTAATGAAAAACTGTTTTTT.

This clonotype was seen many times. The V call is TRBV29-1, the J call TRBJ2-2; D may be TRBD2 (5 bases). CDR3 length: 13 residues. Germline lookup yields CDR1 SQVTM and CDR2 ANQGSEA. Trimming cost V 6 bases and J 5 bases, with 13 bases left between them. This CDR3 reads CSVVVGETGELFF. The CDR3 DNA reads as TGCAGCGTAGTGGTGGGAGAAACCGGGGAGCTGTTTTTT.

This clonotype was seen a few times. The rearrangement joins TRBV7-9 to TRBJ1-1; the D gene is possibly TRBD1 (5 bases). The V end was cut by 5 bases, the J end by 5 bases, with 30 bases between. The germline V gene encodes CDR1 SEHNR and CDR2 FQNEAQ (reference sequence). The CDR3 is 19 residues long. The CDR3 bases are TGTGCCAGCAGCGCCCAGGGTGGAGGGCTCGATGTGCGTTGGACTGAAGCTTTCTTT. This translates into CASSAQGGGLDVRWTEAFF.

This clonotype was counted many times. The genes are TRBV7-9 and TRBJ2-5, with 11 bases fitting TRBD2. The CDR3 runs 15 residues. With 6 bases clipped from V and 4 bases from J, the junction kept 7 bases outside the gene matches. The germline CDR1 and CDR2 sequences are SEHNR and FQNEAQ (reference sequence). CDR3 region: CASSPTSGSIETQYF. CDR3 bases: TGTGCCAGCAGTCCTACTAGCGGGAGTATAGAGACCCAGTACTTC.

This clonotype showed up many times. The chain recombines TRBV7-2 with TRBJ1-1, with 7 bases matching TRBD1. The CDR3 spans 16 residues. The germline V gene encodes CDR1 SGHTA and CDR2 FQGNSA. V lost 5 bases, J lost 0 bases, and 9 bases stayed unmatched. The CDR3 DNA follows: TGTGCCAGCAGCCCGCAACCGGGACAGCTGAACACTGAAGCTTTCTTT. It yields the protein CASSPQPGQLNTEAFF.